This T cell receptor beta chain is from a study of cytomegalovirus exposure and HLA in healthy donors. Whole-study results and caveats: Some V segments (TRBV6-2 and TRBV6-3 among them) were excluded as indistinguishable.

As concerns this clone: The target antigen is unknown.

V lost 0 bases, J lost 5 bases, and 10 bases lay in between. Germline CDR1 LNHNV, CDR2 YYDKDF (reference sequence). The CDR3 is 14 residues long. A multiplex PCR was run with 60 Vbeta primers and 13 Jbeta primers. Profiled with immunoSEQ multiplex PCR; TCRdb holds only in-frame clones, not every one. In the table there are about 210,000 clones, about 88% of which are singletons. The chain links TRBV15 to TRBJ1-1; a weak D match, TRBD1 (6 bases). This TCR was sampled from a girl aged 2-9 years in good health and CMV-seronegative. Sequencing input: PBMCs. CDR3 sequence (DNA): TGTGCCACCAGCAGAGATAAGGGGGGGACTGAAGCTTTCTTT. Translated, it gives CATSRDKGGTEAFF.